A single sample is the source of the 4 T cell receptor beta chains below, sequenced in a study of blood T cell repertoires in COVID-19. Generated by immunoSEQ multiplex PCR, the TCRdb table keeps only in-frame clones and is missing some. The top ten hold 2% to 3% of the sample, which has a few hundred thousand clones, around 85% seen once. Sequencing was done on a sample of PBMCs or T cells enriched from blood (not recorded which). These receptors originate from a woman in her forties or fifties who had recovered from COVID-19.

The chain uses TRBV5-3 and TRBJ1-4, with a tentative D call TRBD1 (6 bases). TRBV5-3 is flagged as an ORF with uncertain function. Trimming pared 1 base from V and 13 bases from J, leaving 20 bases between. CDR3 size: 15 residues. CDR3: CARSLCTGKMYRLFF. CDR3 in DNA: TGTGCCAGAAGCTTGTGTACAGGGAAGATGTATCGACTGTTTTTT.

The V gene is TRBV15, the J gene TRBJ2-5; 10 bases align to TRBD2. The CDR3 extends over 15 amino acids. With 5 bases clipped from V and 4 bases from J, the junction kept 7 bases outside the gene matches. The germline CDR1 and CDR2 sequences are LNHNV and YYDKDF (reference sequence). The DNA for the CDR3 is TGTGCCACCAGCGCAGAGCGGGAGGGCCTAGAGACCCAGTACTTC. Amino acid sequence: CATSAEREGLETQYF. Drawing the rest from reference TRBV15 and TRBJ2-5, the complete variable domain is DAMVIQNPRYQVTQFGKPVTLSCSQTLNHNVMYWYQQKSSQAPKLLFHYYDKDFNNEADTPDNFQSRRPNTSFCFLDIRSPGLGDTAMYLCATSAEREGLETQYFGPGTRLLVL.

Only a few counts were recorded for this clone. The V call is TRBV2, the J call TRBJ2-7; the match to TRBD2 covers 10 bases. From germline, CDR1 is SNHLY and CDR2 FYNNEI. The ends lost 5 bases at V and 2 bases at J; junction bases unmatched: 6. The CDR3 covers 15 residues. The CDR3 DNA is TGTGCCAGCAGTAGGACTAGCGGCCTTACCTACGAGCAGTACTTC. It yields the protein CASSRTSGLTYEQYF.

This clone appeared a single time. The CDR3 loop reads CASSLEASQETQYF. CDR3 sequence (DNA): TGTGCCAGCAGCTTAGAAGCGAGCCAAGAGACCCAGTACTTC. The gene calls are TRBV13 and TRBJ2-5; D unclear. The V and J ends lost 1 base and 1 base respectively, with 7 bases between them. Per the germline V gene, CDR1 is PRHDT and CDR2 is FYEKMQ (reference sequence). The CDR3 consists of 14 residues.